This T cell receptor beta chain was recorded in a study of blood T cell repertoires in COVID-19 (dated by TCRdb to 2018 to 2020). Background on the whole study: Samples covering the acute and convalescent phases of COVID-19 were provided by collaborators in the United States, Italy and Spain. The prospective study material was composed of cDNA or gDNA derived from T cells, B-cell-depleted T cells, or PBMCs. The repertoires were released in a freely available public database intended as a resource for research on the immune response to SARS-CoV-2. Nearly every sample came with metadata listing a de-identified subject ID, COVID-19 status, age in years and sex. Where available, HLA class I and class II types were obtained from metadata supplied by the sample provider rather than from assay-based typing. The samples were drawn from two sources: the first 160 participants of the ongoing ImmuneRACE study, and fewer than 1,500 subjects contributed by 6 global collaborators. The dataset comprised deeply sampled blood TCRbeta repertoires from subjects exposed to, actively infected with, or recovered from COVID-19.

TCRbeta CDR3 regions were amplified from genomic DNA using the immunoSEQ Assay, a bias-controlled multiplex PCR. The source study handled its data this way. Within the assay, amplification of reference gene primers was used to estimate how many nucleated cells each sample contained. Sequence reads were collapsed and filtered to measure the absolute abundance of every unique TCRbeta CDR3 rearrangement. For each sample, productive Simpson clonality was calculated as the square root of Simpson's diversity index over productive rearrangements. This immuneACCESS table, as held by TCRdb, lists in-frame sequences with V and J called but not all clones. Of the missing ones, under half trace to an unresolved V gene in checked studies; the others have no known cause. V, J and clone size were drawn from that table, and D and trimming were deduced from the DNA. The sample yields tens of thousands of clones; around 77% were counted once. Under 2.5% of the sample is in the top ten clones.

One collaborating source in Seattle enrolled patients while the patients were actively infected and followed the patients over time throughout the course of disease. The collaborating institutions used their own protocols to collect whole blood in K2EDTA tubes. For TCRbeta analysis, collaborators shipped samples in one of three forms: frozen whole blood, isolated PBMCs, or DNA extracted from either of those sample types. The CDR3 contains 15 residues, cysteine and phenylalanine counted. Only the CDR3 portion is preserved as DNA: 45 bases, with reading frame beginning at the first base. Based on the germline V gene, the CDR1 and CDR2 sequences are SGHTS and YDEGEE. V and J lose 2 bases and 4 bases, and a span of 15 bases separates them. Overall study results and their limits: The quantity of clinical and demographic metadata differed by source and by participant and was supplied without curation.

This clone is deemed medium-sized (0.01 to 0.1%). The antigen it recognizes is unknown. Within one base of it there is no much larger clone, and no base qualities were kept. Input material: peripheral blood. This TCR was sampled from a man aged 65-85 years with COVID-19, enrolled during active disease. The sequence is built from TRBV5-8 and TRBJ1-1; matching of 6 bases hints at TRBD1 as the D gene. In nucleotide form, the sequence is TGTGCCAGCAGCTTTACCCAGGGGAGCGGCACTGAAGCTTTCTTT. This codes for CASSFTQGSGTEAFF.